What follows is one T cell receptor beta chain and its context. No antigen is known for it. Base qualities are not at hand, and no much larger clone is one base apart. This sample is part of a study of control samples from healthy donors and cancer patients (dated by TCRdb to between 2020 and 2021). Receptors were amplified or captured by the immunoSEQ multiplex PCR assay. TCRdb provides this immuneACCESS table in a form limited to in-frame rearrangements. Some clones are lacking; in checked studies, under half of them reflect an unresolved V gene, and why the rest are absent is not known. The sample profile shows about 82,000 clones; 75% to 90% of them were found once. Jointly, the top ten make up 7.2% of the sample. The sequence was collected from a man aged 50 to 59 in good health. Sequences were obtained from blood.

The CDR3 in this case is CASSPRTGGDYGYTF. The DNA sequence reads TGTGCCAGCAGCCCCCGGACAGGGGGCGACTATGGCTACACCTTC. The rearrangement combines TRBV13 with TRBJ1-2; 11 middle bases align to TRBD1. The CDR3 sequence holds 15 residues, the cysteine and phenylalanine included. The kept DNA is CDR3 alone, 45 bases in frame from the first base. As encoded in the germline V gene (reference sequence), CDR1 is PRHDT while CDR2 is FYEKMQ. Ends trimmed: V by 5 bases, J by 3 bases; bases unmatched to a gene: 5.